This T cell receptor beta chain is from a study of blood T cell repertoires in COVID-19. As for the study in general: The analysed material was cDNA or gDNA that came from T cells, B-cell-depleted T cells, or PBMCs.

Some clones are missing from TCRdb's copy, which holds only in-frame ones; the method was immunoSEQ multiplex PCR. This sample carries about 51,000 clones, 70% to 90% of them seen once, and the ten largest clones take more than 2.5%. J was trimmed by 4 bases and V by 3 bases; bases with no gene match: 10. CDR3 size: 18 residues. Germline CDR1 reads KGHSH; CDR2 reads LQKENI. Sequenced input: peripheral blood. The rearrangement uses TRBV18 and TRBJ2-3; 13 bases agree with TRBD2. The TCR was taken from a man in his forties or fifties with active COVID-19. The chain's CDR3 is CASSPQPGLAGLADTQYF. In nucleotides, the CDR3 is TGTGCCAGCTCACCGCAGCCGGGACTAGCGGGATTGGCAGATACGCAGTATTTT.